The 31 T cell receptor beta chains in this list originate from one sample, sequenced in a study of blood T cell repertoires in COVID-19. The assay was immunoSEQ multiplex PCR, and TCRdb's table has in-frame clones only and misses some. Of 200,000 to 250,000 clones listed, about 83% are singletons. Sequencing was performed on PBMCs or T cells enriched from blood (not recorded which). The receptors derive from a woman aged 40 to 50 who had recovered from COVID-19.

The chain is built from TRBV30 and TRBJ1-6, with D maybe TRBD1 (5 bases). With 5 bases removed from V and 12 bases from J, the gap between germline ends came to 11 bases. From germline, CDR1 is GTSNPN and CDR2 SVGIG (reference sequence). The CDR3 covers 11 residues. CDR3 coding DNA: TGTGCCTGGGGGCAAAGGGGACCCCTCCACTTT. As protein: CAWGQRGPLHF.

This clone is a singleton in its sample. This sequence joins TRBV28 and TRBJ1-3; a weak D match, TRBD1 (5 bases). CDR1 is MDHEN and CDR2 is SYDVKM in the germline V gene. The CDR3 has 14 residues. V dropped 5 bases and J dropped 4 bases, with 12 bases sitting between them. The DNA of the CDR3 is TGTGCCAGCAGTACCGCGGGGCTCGGAAACACCATATATTTT. It translates to CASSTAGLGNTIYF. The full variable domain, in which reference TRBV28 and TRBJ1-3 provide the parts outside the CDR3, is DVKVTQSSRYLVKRTGEKVFLECVQDMDHENMFWYRQDPGLGLRLIYFSYDVKMKEKGDIPEGYSVSREKKERFSLILESASTNQTSMYLCASSTAGLGNTIYFGEGSWLTVV.

The chain links TRBV5-4 to TRBJ1-2; 8 positions match TRBD1. J was trimmed by 2 bases and V by 4 bases; bases with no gene match: 7. This CDR3 has 15 residues. The germline CDR1 and CDR2 sequences are SGHNT and YYREEE (reference sequence). Here the CDR3 reads CASSTTGGFNYGYTF. In DNA, the CDR3 is TGTGCCAGCAGCACAACAGGGGGGTTCAACTATGGCTACACCTTC.

This clone was observed once. The rearrangement joins TRBV7-3 to TRBJ2-1, with 9 bases matching TRBD2. Germline V gives CDR1 SGHTA, CDR2 FQGTGA. This CDR3 spans 14 amino acids. V lost 5 bases to trimming and J lost 6 bases; unmatched junction nucleotides: 5. The CDR3 sequence is CASSPRGRGNEQFF. CDR3 nucleotide sequence: TGTGCCAGCAGCCCCCGCGGGAGGGGCAATGAGCAGTTCTTC.

V is TRBV7-9 and J is TRBJ2-2, with D perhaps TRBD1 (6 bases). CDR1 is SEHNR and CDR2 is FQNEAQ in the germline V gene (reference sequence). CDR3 length: 15 amino acids. Trimming removed 5 bases at V and 4 bases at J, with 14 bases between. CDR3 in DNA: TGTGCCAGCAGCCCGAGGGGGTGGAGCACCGGGGAGCTGTTTTTT. This translates into CASSPRGWSTGELFF.

CDR3 sequence (DNA): TGTGCCAGCATGGACAGGGTTGTAGAGGGCTACACCTTC. Translating gives CASMDRVVEGYTF. This chain links TRBV2 with TRBJ1-2; 8 bases fit TRBD1. The CDR3 runs to 13 residues. Germline-derived CDR1 and CDR2 are SNHLY and FYNNEI. Germline trimming cut 7 bases from V and 8 bases from J; bases unmatched to any gene: 9.

The CDR3 DNA sequence: TGTGCCAGCAGTTTTGGGCAGGGGATCTACGAGCAGTACTTC. It codes for CASSFGQGIYEQYF. The chain carries TRBV27 and TRBJ2-7; tentative D call: TRBD1 (6 bases). Trimming took 3 bases from V and 3 from J, leaving 12 bases between them. The CDR3 loop spans 14 amino acids. Germline CDR1 MNHEY, CDR2 SMNVEV (reference sequence).

The table lists this clone with a few counts. This chain uses TRBV5-8 with TRBJ1-2; the match to TRBD1 covers 7 bases. CDR3 length: 15 residues. Germline V gene lookup returns CDR1 SGHTS and CDR2 YDEGEE. V shed 4 bases and J 2 bases; nucleotides not matched to a gene: 8. In DNA, the CDR3 is TGTGCCAGCAGCCTATCCGGGACAGCGAACTATGGCTACACCTTC. Amino acids: CASSLSGTANYGYTF. Drawing the rest from reference TRBV5-8 and TRBJ1-2, the complete variable domain is EAGVTQSPTHLIKTRGQQATLRCSPISGHTSVYWYQQALGLGLQFLLWYDEGEERNRGNFPPRFSGRQFPNYSSELNVNALELEDSALYLCASSLSGTANYGYTFGSGTRLTVV.

This chain uses TRBV30 with TRBJ2-1, with 7 bases aligning to TRBD2. This CDR3 contains 15 residues. The germline V gene encodes CDR1 GTSNPN and CDR2 SVGIG (reference sequence). V lost 8 bases, J lost 0 bases, and 10 bases stayed unmatched. CDR3 DNA sequence: TGTGCCGGACGAATAGCGGGCGTCTCCTACAATGAGCAGTTCTTC. Protein product: CAGRIAGVSYNEQFF.

The chain combines TRBV5-4 with TRBJ1-4; 9 bases are a match to TRBD1. CDR3 length: 16 amino acids. V was clipped by 4 bases and J by 8 bases; unmatched bases: 12. The germline V gene has CDR1 SGHNT and CDR2 YYREEE (reference sequence). CDR3 in DNA: TGTGCCAGCAGCACAGGTTCGGACAGGGGTACCGAAAAACTGTTTTTT. Its protein is CASSTGSDRGTEKLFF.

The rearrangement links TRBV25-1 to TRBJ1-1; 7 bases fit TRBD1. The germline gives CDR1 MGHDK, CDR2 SYGVNS. The CDR3 has 15 amino acids. The ends lost 1 base at V and 1 base at J; junction bases unmatched: 3. CDR3 DNA sequence: TGTGCCAGCAGTGAATCAGGGGGGTGGAACACTGAAGCTTTCTTT. Protein product: CASSESGGWNTEAFF.

The genes are TRBV27 and TRBJ2-6; weak D call: TRBD1 (6 bases). V lost 7 bases, J lost 4 bases, and 14 bases lay in between. In germline, CDR1 is MNHEY, CDR2 SMNVEV (reference sequence). This CDR3 contains 15 residues. CDR3 amino acids: CASKTAGAGANVLTF. In DNA, the CDR3 is TGTGCCAGCAAAACCGCAGGGGCCGGGGCCAACGTCCTGACTTTC.

V is TRBV7-2 and J is TRBJ1-1; D is unclear. The length of the CDR3 is 19 residues. Germline V gives CDR1 SGHTA, CDR2 FQGNSA. Trimming pared 1 base from V and 4 bases from J, leaving 25 bases between. Written as DNA, the CDR3 is TGTGCCAGCAGCTTAGGTTCTGTCGTCCAGGTTTGGGAGGTCACTGAAGCTTTCTTT. Translation gives CASSLGSVVQVWEVTEAFF.

This chain links TRBV5-4 with TRBJ1-2; 9 nucleotides agree with TRBD1. CDR1 and CDR2 from the germline V gene are SGHNT and YYREEE (reference sequence). J was trimmed by 6 bases and V by 4 bases; bases with no gene match: 7. The CDR3 is made up of 14 amino acids. The CDR3 coding sequence is TGTGCCAGCAGCCCCGGACAGGGGAGACATGGCTACACCTTC. Residues: CASSPGQGRHGYTF.

The chain combines TRBV16 with TRBJ1-1; TRBD1 is a possible D gene (6 bases). Looked up from germline, CDR1 is KGHSY and CDR2 is FQNENV. Deletions cut 2 bases from V and 5 bases from J, with 15 bases between. The CDR3 loop spans 15 amino acids. The CDR3 DNA reads as TGTGCCAGCAGCCAAAATGTCAGGGGCTTAACTGAAGCTTTCTTT. Encoded protein: CASSQNVRGLTEAFF.

The chain carries TRBV7-9 and TRBJ2-1; 11 nucleotides agree with TRBD2. Unmatched junction bases numbered 9, after V lost 7 bases and J lost 7 bases. Germline CDR1 reads SEHNR; CDR2 reads FQNEAQ (reference sequence). This CDR3 is 15 amino acids long. As DNA, the CDR3 is TGTGCCAGCACCTTTAGCGGGAGGGCCTTAAATGAGCAGTTCTTC. Translation: CASTFSGRALNEQFF.

Only a few counts were recorded for this clone. The gene calls are TRBV28 and TRBJ2-1; the match to TRBD2 covers 10 bases. J gave up 12 bases and V 5 bases, and 13 bases lay outside the gene matches. The CDR3 is made up of 15 amino acids. Germline lookup yields CDR1 MDHEN and CDR2 SYDVKM. The CDR3 protein is CASSLRTSGARAQFF. The CDR3 DNA reads TGTGCCAGCAGTCTAAGGACTAGCGGAGCGAGAGCGCAGTTCTTC.

The chain combines TRBV2 with TRBJ2-2; TRBD1 aligns across 9 bases. The length of the CDR3 is 19 residues. From germline, CDR1 is SNHLY and CDR2 FYNNEI. Trimming took 4 bases from V and 0 from J; bases not matched to a gene: 12. CDR3 sequence reads: CASSGPPGQGFTNTGELFF. The CDR3 DNA reads TGTGCCAGCAGTGGGCCCCCGGGACAGGGTTTCACGAACACCGGGGAGCTGTTTTTT.

The genes are TRBV11-3 and TRBJ2-1; a possible D gene is TRBD1 (6 bases). The CDR3 totals 15 residues. Germline lookup yields CDR1 SGHNT and CDR2 YENEEA. The ends were cut back, 3 bases at V and 5 bases at J, with 14 bases in the middle. This chain's CDR3 is CASSFRTVLDNEQFF. Here the CDR3 DNA reads TGTGCCAGCAGCTTTAGGACAGTTTTGGACAATGAGCAGTTCTTC.

This rearrangement joins TRBV5-5 to TRBJ2-3, with 12 nucleotides matching TRBD1. Germline CDR1 is SGHKS and CDR2 is YYEKEE (reference sequence). The CDR3 is 16 amino acids. The V gene end was trimmed by 0 bases and the J gene end by 4 bases; junction bases not matched to a gene: 3. This CDR3 reads CASSLDGTGGPDTQYF. The CDR3 coding sequence is TGTGCCAGCAGCTTGGACGGGACAGGGGGCCCAGATACGCAGTATTTT.

This sequence joins TRBV28 and TRBJ2-1; TRBD2 aligns across 8 bases. Losses at the gene ends were 10 bases for V and 9 bases for J; bases not matched to a gene: 11. The CDR3 runs to 13 residues. The germline CDR1 and CDR2 sequences are MDHEN and SYDVKM. CDR3 residues: CATQSGSFGEQFF. The CDR3, as DNA: TGTGCCACCCAAAGCGGGAGTTTCGGTGAGCAGTTCTTC.

This chain joins TRBV6-5 and TRBJ2-1; 7 bases are shared with TRBD2. With 10 bases clipped from V and 9 bases from J, the junction kept 6 bases outside the gene matches. CDR3 size: 11 residues. Looked up from germline, CDR1 is MNHEY and CDR2 is SVGAGI. Written as DNA, the CDR3 is TGTGCCACCAATGCGGGAGCTGAGCAGTTCTTC. Translation: CATNAGAEQFF.

The V call is TRBV24-1, the J call TRBJ2-3, with 9 bases lining up with TRBD2. The CDR3 runs 15 residues. Per the germline V gene, CDR1 is KGHDR and CDR2 is SFDVKD. Trimming took 4 bases from V and 6 from J; bases not matched to a gene: 7. Here the CDR3 DNA reads TGTGCCACCAGTGACCCTAGCGGGACCCGGGATACGCAGTATTTT. Amino acid sequence: CATSDPSGTRDTQYF.

The chain has TRBV6-5 and TRBJ2-1; no firm D call. The CDR3 is 11 residues long. V was cut by 6 bases and J by 3 bases, with 3 bases left in between. CDR1 is MNHEY, CDR2 SVGAGI, per germline. The CDR3 sequence is CASRRYNEQFF. The DNA for the CDR3 is TGTGCCAGCAGGCGCTACAATGAGCAGTTCTTC.

The V and J genes are TRBV11-2 and TRBJ1-6, with D tentatively TRBD1 (5 bases). CDR1 is SGHAT and CDR2 is FQNNGV in the germline V gene. V lost 1 base and J lost 1, with 8 bases in between. This CDR3 has 16 residues. CDR3 region: CASSLAGGSYNSPLHF. In nucleotides, the CDR3 is TGTGCCAGCAGCTTAGCGGGGGGGTCCTATAATTCACCCCTCCACTTT.

The chain uses TRBV6-5 and TRBJ1-6; TRBD1 aligns across 7 bases. The CDR3 contains 15 residues. V was clipped by 6 bases and J by 3 bases; unmatched bases: 5. From germline, CDR1 is MNHEY and CDR2 SVGAGI. CDR3 loop: CASSPGQSYNSPLHF. CDR3 sequence (DNA): TGTGCCAGCAGCCCGGGACAGAGCTATAATTCACCCCTCCACTTT.

The CDR3 DNA sequence: TGTGCCAGCAGCCAAGGCCCTAGCGGGAGTTTAAATGAGCAGTTCTTC. It codes for CASSQGPSGSLNEQFF. This chain uses TRBV5-6 with TRBJ2-1; 10 nucleotides agree with TRBD2. Germline CDR1 reads SGHDT; CDR2 reads YYEEEE. After removal of 4 bases from V and 7 bases from J, the junction contained 11 bases not matched to a gene. There are 16 residues in the CDR3.

The chain employs TRBV27 and TRBJ2-1; D call uncertain. CDR1 is MNHEY and CDR2 is SMNVEV in the germline V gene (reference sequence). The ends were cut back, 5 bases at V and 4 bases at J, with 6 bases in the middle. This CDR3 has 12 residues. CDR3 sequence: CASSETYNEQFF. The CDR3 DNA follows: TGTGCCAGCAGTGAAACATACAATGAGCAGTTCTTC.

This clone came up once. The chain recombines TRBV27 with TRBJ2-7; 11 bases match TRBD2. The CDR3 sequence is 15 residues long. J gave up 3 bases and V 5 bases, and 6 bases lay outside the gene matches. Germline assignment: CDR1 MNHEY and CDR2 SMNVEV (reference sequence). CDR3 residues: CASSLRTSGYYEQYF. The CDR3 DNA reads TGTGCCAGCAGTCTTAGGACTAGCGGGTACTACGAGCAGTACTTC.

CDR3 sequence reads: CASSSRVSYEQYF. The DNA of the CDR3 is TGTGCCAGCAGCTCCCGGGTCTCCTACGAGCAGTACTTC. V is TRBV7-2 and J is TRBJ2-7; unclear D gene. CDR1 is SGHTA and CDR2 is FQGNSA in the germline V gene. The length of the CDR3 is 13 residues. Trimming left V 4 bases short and J 0 bases short, with 7 bases between.

The V gene is TRBV27, the J gene TRBJ2-2; 12 nucleotides match TRBD2. Trimming cost V 3 bases and J 3 bases; bases outside gene matches: 8. Germline V gene sequence: CDR1 MNHEY, CDR2 SMNVEV (reference sequence). CDR3 length: 18 residues. The CDR3 here is CASSFWLAGGLDTGELFF. Written as DNA, the CDR3 is TGTGCCAGCAGTTTCTGGCTAGCGGGGGGGTTAGACACCGGGGAGCTGTTTTTT.